One sample yielded the 29 T cell receptor beta chains listed below, sequenced in a study of blood T cell repertoires in COVID-19. Clones were read by immunoSEQ multiplex PCR, and TCRdb kept only the in-frame ones, dropping some. The profile shows about 23,000 clones, more than 80% of them singletons. Sequences were obtained from peripheral blood. The receptors derive from a human donor in a cohort sampled during active COVID-19.

The rearrangement joins TRBV7-3 to TRBJ1-1; D may be TRBD1 (6 bases). Trimming stripped 5 bases from V and 9 bases from J, with 16 bases between. Germline loops: CDR1 SGHTA, CDR2 FQGTGA. This CDR3 is 13 amino acids long. This chain's CDR3 is CASSKEGVEKAFF. CDR3 nucleotides: TGTGCCAGCAGCAAAGAGGGGGTTGAAAAAGCTTTCTTT.

V and J are TRBV2 and TRBJ1-2; tentatively, D is TRBD1 (5 bases). This CDR3 region has 12 residues. Germline V gene lookup returns CDR1 SNHLY and CDR2 FYNNEI. Trimming removed 4 bases from V and 6 bases from J, with 9 bases in between. Written as DNA, the CDR3 is TGTGCCAGCAGTGCCCAGGGCGATGGCTACACCTTC. This codes for CASSAQGDGYTF.

This sequence joins TRBV7-9 and TRBJ1-2, with 10 bases fitting TRBD1. Germline CDR1 SEHNR, CDR2 FQNEAQ (reference sequence). Trimming removed 5 bases from V and 2 bases from J; junction bases left unmatched: 8. The CDR3 has 16 amino acids. In nucleotides, the CDR3 is TGTGCCAGCAGCGCGAGAGGACAGGGGGAGAACTATGGCTACACCTTC. Translation gives CASSARGQGENYGYTF.

There are a few counts of this clone. V is TRBV7-2 and J is TRBJ2-3; 8 bases map to TRBD1. CDR3 length equals 14 residues. V lost 8 bases to trimming and J lost 3 bases; unmatched junction nucleotides: 7. The germline V gene has CDR1 SGHTA and CDR2 FQGNSA. CDR3 in DNA: TGTGCCAGCGTCGACAGGGGAAGTACAGATACGCAGTATTTT. Its translation: CASVDRGSTDTQYF.

As for this clone: The junction does not match germline at one end; this may be a read error. This chain uses TRBV27 with TRBJ1-2; a weak D match, TRBD1 (5 bases). Germline lookup yields CDR1 MNHEY and CDR2 SMNVEV (reference sequence). The CDR3 loop spans 13 amino acids. CDR3 nucleotide sequence: TGTGCCAGCAGTAAAGGGGCCAGGGTTCCGGCTAACTTC. Protein product: CASSKGARVPANF.

This clone has only one observation. The V gene is TRBV29-1, the J gene TRBJ1-2; D gene uncertain. The length of the CDR3 is 14 residues. Trimming took 1 base from V and 2 from J, leaving 11 bases between them. Looked up from germline, CDR1 is SQVTM and CDR2 is ANQGSEA. The CDR3 DNA sequence: TGCAGCGTTGAAGGCCGGGGTTCAAACTATGGCTACACCTTC. Translating gives CSVEGRGSNYGYTF.

As for this clone: The junction departs from germline at one end; a sequencing error may be responsible. The J gene is TRBJ2-4, the V gene TRBV6-5; 7 bases agree with TRBD1. Germline V CDR1 and CDR2: MNHEY, SVGAGI. This CDR3 is built from 13 residues. The CDR3 sequence is CASSYSNDGTEDF. The CDR3 DNA follows: TGTGCCAGCAGTTACTCGAATGATGGGACAGAAGACTTC.

This sequence joins TRBV3-1 (or the pseudogene TRBV3-2) and TRBJ1-2; D uncertain. V shed 1 base and J shed 2 bases, with 11 bases lying between them. CDR1 is LGHDT, CDR2 YNNKEL, per germline (reference sequence). The CDR3 loop spans 15 amino acids. The CDR3 spells CASSQGRIKNYGYTF. CDR3 coding DNA: TGTGCCAGCAGCCAAGGGCGGATTAAAAACTATGGCTACACCTTC.

V usage is TRBV7-3 and J usage is TRBJ1-6, with D possibly matching TRBD1 (5 bases). Germline CDR1 reads SGHTA; CDR2 reads FQGTGA. The CDR3 runs to 12 residues. The CDR3 DNA follows: TGTGCAAGCGGCCAGGGTAATTCACCCCTCCACTTT. Its protein is CASGQGNSPLHF.

The chain couples TRBV5-1 to TRBJ2-1; maybe TRBD2 (5 bases). Germline CDR1 is SGHRS and CDR2 is YFSETQ. The CDR3 has 16 residues. V was pared by 0 bases and J by 8 bases, with 18 bases between. Written as DNA, the CDR3 is TGCGCCAGCAGCTTGGATACGGGCGGACTCCCTTATGAGCAGTTCTTC. This codes for CASSLDTGGLPYEQFF.

The chain carries TRBV5-4 and TRBJ2-3; TRBD2 is a possible D gene (6 bases). Germline loops: CDR1 SGHNT, CDR2 YYREEE (reference sequence). V was pared by 0 bases and J by 5 bases, with 16 bases between. The CDR3 spans 16 residues. CDR3 protein: CASSLAVGGGIDTQYF. CDR3 DNA sequence: TGTGCCAGCAGCTTGGCCGTGGGGGGTGGAATAGATACGCAGTATTTT. Filled out from reference TRBV5-4 and TRBJ2-3, the complete variable domain reads ETGVTQSPTHLIKTRGQQVTLRCSSQSGHNTVSWYQQALGQGPQFIFQYYREEENGRGNFPPRFSGLQFPNYSSELNVNALELDDSALYLCASSLAVGGGIDTQYFGPGTRLTVL.

This clone was counted only a few times. This chain joins TRBV2 and TRBJ1-4; D is unresolved. The V end was cut by 6 bases, the J end by 0 bases, with 11 bases between. Looked up from germline, CDR1 is SNHLY and CDR2 is FYNNEI. This CDR3 is 15 amino acids long. Written as DNA, the CDR3 is TGTGCCAGCAGGACCTACGGGGCAACTAATGAAAAACTGTTTTTT. Amino acid sequence: CASRTYGATNEKLFF. The variable domain in full, completed from reference TRBV2 and TRBJ1-4, reads EPEVTQTPSHQVTQMGQEVILRCVPISNHLYFYWYRQILGQKVEFLVSFYNNEISEKSEIFDDQFSVERPDGSNFTLKIRSTKLEDSAMYFCASRTYGATNEKLFFGSGTQLSVL.

This clone has only a few counts. This chain uses TRBV10-3 with TRBJ1-1; possibly TRBD1 for D (6 bases). This CDR3 is built from 14 residues. CDR1 ENHRY and CDR2 SYGVKD come from the germline V gene. V lost 5 bases, J lost 4 bases, and 14 bases lay in between. CDR3 nucleotides: TGTGCCATCAGTTACAGGGCGGACGGCACTGAAGCTTTCTTT. Its protein product is CAISYRADGTEAFF.

In its sample, this clone was seen once. The V and J genes are TRBV6-5 and TRBJ1-2; TRBD1 matches at 8 bases. Germline assignment: CDR1 MNHEY and CDR2 SVGAGI. The CDR3 is 14 amino acids. The ends lost 2 bases at V and 5 bases at J; junction bases unmatched: 4. CDR3 nucleotides: TGTGCCAGCAGTTACGGGCAGGGGGCTTATGGCTACACCTTC. It specifies CASSYGQGAYGYTF.

This chain uses TRBV29-1 with TRBJ1-2; no firm D call. Trimming removed 0 bases at V and 5 bases at J, with 10 bases between. The CDR3 spans 13 residues. Germline loops: CDR1 SQVTM, CDR2 ANQGSEA. Here the CDR3 reads CSVEDRVPYGYTF. The CDR3 nucleotides are TGCAGCGTTGAAGACCGGGTGCCTTATGGCTACACCTTC.

The genes are TRBV27 and TRBJ2-1; 12 bases map to TRBD2. The trim removed 4 bases at V and 1 base at J, leaving 2 bases unmatched. The CDR3 runs to 16 residues. Germline CDR1 and CDR2: MNHEY and SMNVEV (reference sequence). DNA for the CDR3: TGTGCCAGCAGTTCTAGCGGGGGGGCTTCCTACAATGAGCAGTTCTTC. This encodes CASSSSGGASYNEQFF.

The J gene is TRBJ1-3, the V gene TRBV15, with 8 bases fitting TRBD1. Trimming took 3 bases from V and 4 from J; bases not matched to a gene: 2. The CDR3 has 14 amino acids. The V gene's germline CDR1 is LNHNV and CDR2 YYDKDF (reference sequence). The CDR3 loop is CATSRGTGGNTIYF. CDR3 sequence (DNA): TGTGCCACCAGCAGGGGGACAGGAGGAAACACCATATATTTT.

This clone was observed a handful of times. The chain combines TRBV29-1 with TRBJ2-5; 10 nucleotides match TRBD1. The germline gives CDR1 SQVTM, CDR2 ANQGSEA. The CDR3 runs 14 residues. V lost 4 bases, J lost 4 bases, and 6 bases stayed unmatched. As DNA, the CDR3 is TGCAGCGTTGGATCTGGGACAGGGGCAGAGACCCAGTACTTC. Protein sequence: CSVGSGTGAETQYF.

The gene calls are TRBV11-3 and TRBJ1-1; D is unresolved. The CDR3 length is 15 residues. Trimming stripped 0 bases from V and 3 bases from J, with 11 bases between. Germline-derived CDR1 and CDR2 are SGHNT and YENEEA. CDR3 sequence: CASSLDPSGHTEAFF. For the CDR3, the DNA is TGTGCCAGCAGCTTAGACCCCTCGGGTCACACTGAAGCTTTCTTT.

V gene TRBV7-2 combines with J gene TRBJ1-6; D remains unclear. Germline V lookup: CDR1 SGHTA, CDR2 FQGNSA. The CDR3 length is 12 residues. Trimming removed 1 base from V and 9 bases from J, with 4 bases in between. The CDR3 nucleotides read TGTGCCAGCAGCTTAGGAGGTTCACCCCTCCACTTT. Translation gives CASSLGGSPLHF. Based on the CDR3 plus reference TRBV7-2 and TRBJ1-6, the full variable domain is GAGVSQSPSNKVTEKGKDVELRCDPISGHTALYWYRQSLGQGLEFLIYFQGNSAPDKSGLPSDRFSAERTGGSVSTLTIQRTQQEDSAVYLCASSLGGSPLHFGNGTRLTVT.

The chain joins TRBV3-1 (or the pseudogene TRBV3-2) to TRBJ2-1; D is uncertain. There are 13 residues in the CDR3. The V gene's germline CDR1 is LGHDT and CDR2 YNNKEL (reference sequence). V was clipped by 0 bases and J by 7 bases, with 7 bases between them. The DNA for the CDR3 is TGTGCCAGCAGCCAAGATCGGGTTAATGAGCAGTTCTTC. Its protein is CASSQDRVNEQFF.

The chain couples TRBV11-2 to TRBJ1-1; TRBD1 aligns across 8 bases. The CDR3 has 16 residues. Germline values: CDR1 SGHAT, CDR2 FQNNGV. The ends lost 2 bases at V and 6 bases at J; junction bases unmatched: 11. DNA for the CDR3: TGTGCCAGCAGCTTACTAAGGACAGGGAGGGGCTCTGAAGCTTTCTTT. The encoded protein is CASSLLRTGRGSEAFF.

The rearrangement uses TRBV12-3 or TRBV12-4 and TRBJ2-3; unclear D gene. The CDR3 has 13 residues. V was clipped by 4 bases and J by 0 bases, with 5 bases between them. CDR3: CASSSQSTDTQYF. In DNA form, the CDR3 reads TGTGCCAGCAGTTCCCAGAGCACAGATACGCAGTATTTT.

V gene TRBV11-2 combines with J gene TRBJ2-5, with TRBD1 identical over 12 bases. Per germline, CDR1 SGHAT and CDR2 FQNNGV. This CDR3 spans 14 amino acids. The V and J ends lost 5 bases and 7 bases, in that order; junction bases with no gene match: 5. CDR3 residues: CASSGGTGGGTQYF. The CDR3 DNA reads as TGTGCCAGCAGCGGCGGGACAGGGGGCGGGACCCAGTACTTC.

Only a few counts were recorded for this clone. This chain links TRBV10-2 with TRBJ1-2; the D is unclear. This CDR3 is 12 amino acids long. Trimming shortened V by 0 bases and J by 5 bases, and 4 bases separated the two germline ends. Germline CDR1 WSHSY, CDR2 SAAADI. The chain's CDR3 is CASSESRYGYTF. Here the CDR3 DNA reads TGCGCCAGCAGTGAGTCGAGATATGGCTACACCTTC.

The chain employs TRBV4-3 and TRBJ2-3; 7 bases line up with TRBD1. Germline trimming cut 4 bases from V and 1 base from J; bases unmatched to any gene: 8. This CDR3 spans 16 amino acids. CDR1 LGHNA and CDR2 YSLEER come from the germline V gene. This CDR3 reads CASSPQGGQRTDTQYF. Here the CDR3 DNA reads TGCGCCAGCAGCCCTCAAGGGGGCCAACGCACAGATACGCAGTATTTT.

This sequence joins TRBV11-1 and TRBJ2-5; D call uncertain. Trimming pared 1 base from V and 1 base from J, leaving 4 bases between. Looked up from germline, CDR1 is SGHAT and CDR2 is FQDESV (reference sequence). This CDR3 has 13 residues. The CDR3: CASSLGSQETQYF. CDR3 coding DNA: TGTGCCAGCAGCTTAGGCAGCCAAGAGACCCAGTACTTC.

The chain is built from TRBV12-5 and TRBJ2-2; 12 bases line up with TRBD1. After removal of 6 bases from V and 5 bases from J, the junction contained 7 bases not matched to a gene. CDR3 size: 16 residues. The V gene's germline CDR1 is LGHNT and CDR2 FRNRAP. The CDR3 nucleotides are TGTGCTAGTGGCTCCCCGGGACAGGGGGCGACCGGGGAGCTGTTTTTT. Its protein is CASGSPGQGATGELFF.

The rearrangement joins TRBV9 to TRBJ2-3, with D possibly TRBD2 on 5 matching bases. Trimming left V 4 bases short and J 1 base short, with 16 bases between. Germline V lookup: CDR1 SGDLS, CDR2 YYNGEE. There are 16 residues in the CDR3. This CDR3 reads CASSREAAGRTDTQYF. CDR3 DNA: TGTGCCAGCAGCCGAGAAGCGGCAGGCCGCACAGATACGCAGTATTTT.